This TCR beta chain was sequenced in a study of T cell repertoires in cytomegalovirus infection (dated by TCRdb to between 2018 and 2021). About the full investigation: The peptide stimulations were aimed at well-studied HLA-B-restricted epitopes as well as recently identified HLA-C-restricted CMV epitopes, whose presentation resists viral immunomodulation. The HLA type of each donor mattered for the analysis, because public TCR beta signatures pointed to carriage of CMV infection along with the matching HLA type.

The sample's treatment or condition label is to be understood as: in vitro stimulation with specific CMV peptide epitopes to enrich CMV-specific T cells. Sequencing was carried out with an Illumina HiSeq 1500. The public sequencing data were trimmed at Q25 with fastp and processed into clonotypes with MiXCR by TCRdb, which kept only in-frame beta chains. Each CDR3 protein gets just one entry, which takes the most common genes and DNA from the rows behind it. Across this sample there are 110,000 to 150,000 distinct CDR3 sequences, with 30% to 40% seen only once. The ten largest make up 45% to 55% of the sample. About this clonotype itself: Its cognate antigen has yet to be identified. No base-level quality is on record; no much larger clone is a single base apart.

What the authors observed across the whole study: The ex vivo response was dominated by HLA-C-restricted CMV-specific TCR beta clonotypes, which also provided the single most frequent clonotype in two of eight donors. In both this cohort and an independent approximately 400-donor cohort, the cumulative frequency of public TCR beta family members distinguished carriers of CMV infection plus the relevant HLA type.

The sequenced sample was CD8+ T cells from cultured PBMCs, obtained from culture after CMV antigen stimulation. This TCR came from a human donor in good health (CMV status not recorded). Some clones in this sample may be carry-over from other donors' samples.

CDR3 sequence: CATRQRAYEQYF. The sequenced DNA: TGTGCCACGCGCCAAAGGGCCTACGAGCAGTACTTC. The rearranged chain carries TRBV6-1 and TRBJ2-7, with no D gene named confidently. CDR1 and CDR2, per the germline V gene, are MNHNS and SASEGT. The V end loses 10 bases and the J end loses 2 bases, and a stretch of 12 bases separates them. Spanning cysteine to phenylalanine, the CDR3 consists of 12 amino acids. Only the CDR3 DNA is retained, 36 bases long and in frame from the first base.